The rows below give T cell receptor beta chains drawn from one sample of a study of T cells in localized non-small cell lung cancer. Measured with immunoSEQ multiplex PCR; TCRdb has only the in-frame clones, and not every one. The sample contains roughly 38,000 clones, roughly 90% of which appear only once. The starting material was peripheral blood mononuclear cells, obtained before any cancer treatment. These receptors were taken from a male donor aged 60 or over with stage II lung adenocarcinoma. CDR3s include the opening cysteine and the closing phenylalanine or tryptophan.

>TRBV19
CASSNRERRWSSGNTIYF
>TRBV9
CASSVTGMGEKLFF
>TRBV5-4
CASRLEQGGTGELFF
>TRBV9
CASSVVGRGDEKLFF
>TRBV9
CASSTGTGGNEQFF
>TRBV5-4
CASSLKLGSTYNEQFF
>TRBV9
CASSTGVAGANEQFF
>TRBV5-1
CASSSVIGGNSPLHF
>TRBV5-1
CASRLGVSYEQYF
>TRBV29-1
CSPSDEREGTQYF
>TRBV6-5
CASRARDYGYTF
>TRBV5-1
CASSSGTGWADTQYF